This is a list of T cell receptor beta chains from one sample in a study of T cells expressing NK-cell markers. Reanalyzing the 5' RACE reads, TCRdb keeps one entry per CDR3 protein, without DNA. In total, the table holds about 300,000 distinct CDR3 sequences. The sequenced sample consisted of blood T cells: a sorted CD56 or NKG2C T cell subset, CD4+ or CD8+ T cells, or bulk PBMC T cells (not recorded which). These TCRs come from a woman between 18 and 70 years old in good health. The CDR3 runs from the conserved cysteine through the conserved F or W.

v_call	j_call	cdr3_aa
TRBV3-1	TRBJ1-6	CASSRDRGRGSPLHF
TRBV27	TRBJ2-3	CASSLSGRNTDTQYF
TRBV29-1	TRBJ1-1	CSVVENTEAFF
TRBV20-1	TRBJ1-4	CSARPNERAGRFRHNEKLFF
TRBV28	TRBJ2-7	CASRTSGYFGGEQYF
TRBV29-1	TRBJ2-3	CSGRSTDTQYF
TRBV9	TRBJ2-1	CASSPLHSGNGEQFF
TRBV7-3	TRBJ2-2	CASSLTASSRNTGELFF
TRBV6-4	TRBJ1-5	CARGAGDQPQHF
TRBV4-3	TRBJ2-3	CASSPHRGSGLSGDTQYF
TRBV11-1	TRBJ2-1	CASSLSRLAGMSSYNEQFF
TRBV4-3	TRBJ1-5	CASSQGLVGRDKNQPQHF
TRBV25-1	TRBJ1-4	CASTSGQKLFF
TRBV2	TRBJ2-7	CASSRPSGSGYEQYF
TRBV28	TRBJ2-1	CATQFRQRAPYNEQFF
TRBV29-1	TRBJ1-3	CSVEGTRSGNTIYF
TRBV11-2	TRBJ2-1	CASSLSYNEQFF
TRBV20-1	TRBJ2-1	CSARALQSSYNEQFF
TRBV20-1	TRBJ2-3	CSASGPRGAGGTDTQYF
TRBV19	TRBJ2-2	CASSIQGQRGTGELFF
TRBV24-1	TRBJ1-5	CATSPGGSNQPQHF
TRBV11-2	TRBJ2-2	CASSFPETGGSTGELFF
TRBV7-2	TRBJ2-1	CASAKAGGSYNEQFF
TRBV20-1	TRBJ2-5	CSARILARETQYF
TRBV28	TRBJ1-1	CASSSPGHLTEAFF
TRBV4-1	TRBJ2-5	CASSGGSWDGTQYF
TRBV7-2	TRBJ2-2	CASSRDYSTGELFF
TRBV7-2	TRBJ2-1	CASSSPRGRGRYNEQFF
TRBV20-1	TRBJ2-1	CSARDSRPGDPRDEQFF
TRBV20-1	TRBJ2-7	CSAPSATSGRSYEQYF
TRBV20-1	TRBJ2-1	CSAREGPYNEQFF
TRBV11-1	TRBJ2-3	CASSKAVHTDTQYF
TRBV11-2	TRBJ2-3	CASSLVATSGGRTDTQYF
TRBV7-2	TRBJ1-5	CASSSNNQPQHF
TRBV6-1	TRBJ2-3	CASSWDARNTQYF